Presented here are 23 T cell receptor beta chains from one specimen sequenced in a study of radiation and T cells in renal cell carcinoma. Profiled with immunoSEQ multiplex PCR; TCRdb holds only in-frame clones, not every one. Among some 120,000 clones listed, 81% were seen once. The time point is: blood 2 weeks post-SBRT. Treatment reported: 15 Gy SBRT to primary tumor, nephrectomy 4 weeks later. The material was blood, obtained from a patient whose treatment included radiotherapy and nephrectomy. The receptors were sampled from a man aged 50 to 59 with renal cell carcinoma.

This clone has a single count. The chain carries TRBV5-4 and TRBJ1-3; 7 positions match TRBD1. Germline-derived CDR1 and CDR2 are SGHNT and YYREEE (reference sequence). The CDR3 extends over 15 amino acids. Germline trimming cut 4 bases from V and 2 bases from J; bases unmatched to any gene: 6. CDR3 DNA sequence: TGTGCCAGCAGCAAAACAGGGGTCCCTGGAAACACCATATATTTT. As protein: CASSKTGVPGNTIYF.

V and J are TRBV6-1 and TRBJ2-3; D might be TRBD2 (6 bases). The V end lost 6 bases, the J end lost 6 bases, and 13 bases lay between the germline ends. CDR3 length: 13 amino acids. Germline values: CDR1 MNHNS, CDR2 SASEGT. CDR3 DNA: TGTGCCAGCAGCCTAAGGGAGGCTGATACGCAGTATTTT. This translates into CASSLREADTQYF.

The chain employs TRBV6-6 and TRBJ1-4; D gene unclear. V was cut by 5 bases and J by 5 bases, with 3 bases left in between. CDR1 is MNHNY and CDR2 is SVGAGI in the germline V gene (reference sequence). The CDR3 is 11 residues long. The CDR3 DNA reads TGTGCCAGCAGTCAAAATGAAAAACTGTTTTTT. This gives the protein CASSQNEKLFF.

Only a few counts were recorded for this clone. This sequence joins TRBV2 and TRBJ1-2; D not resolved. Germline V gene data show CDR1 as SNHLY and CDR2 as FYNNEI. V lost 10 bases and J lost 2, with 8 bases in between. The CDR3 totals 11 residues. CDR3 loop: CANLGNYGYTF. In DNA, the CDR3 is TGTGCCAATCTGGGGAACTATGGCTACACCTTC.

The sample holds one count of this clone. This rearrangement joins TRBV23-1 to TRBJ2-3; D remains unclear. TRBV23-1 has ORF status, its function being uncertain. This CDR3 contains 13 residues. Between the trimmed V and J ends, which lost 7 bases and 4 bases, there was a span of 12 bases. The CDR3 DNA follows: TGCGCCAGCAATAACTTTGTCGCAGATACGCAGTATTTT. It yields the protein CASNNFVADTQYF.

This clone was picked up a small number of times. The CDR3: CASSQAGGPYEAFF. The CDR3, as DNA: TGTGCCAGCAGCCAAGCGGGCGGGCCCTATGAAGCTTTCTTT. V is TRBV28 and J is TRBJ1-1; D remains ambiguous. The CDR3 sequence is 14 residues long. Germline V gene data show CDR1 as MDHEN and CDR2 as SYDVKM. Trimming stripped 6 bases from V and 7 bases from J, with 18 bases between.

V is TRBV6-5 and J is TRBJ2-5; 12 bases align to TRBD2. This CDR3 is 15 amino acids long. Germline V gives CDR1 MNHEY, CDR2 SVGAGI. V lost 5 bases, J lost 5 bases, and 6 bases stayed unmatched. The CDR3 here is CASSLAGGPEETQYF. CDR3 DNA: TGTGCCAGCAGTCTAGCGGGGGGGCCGGAGGAGACCCAGTACTTC.

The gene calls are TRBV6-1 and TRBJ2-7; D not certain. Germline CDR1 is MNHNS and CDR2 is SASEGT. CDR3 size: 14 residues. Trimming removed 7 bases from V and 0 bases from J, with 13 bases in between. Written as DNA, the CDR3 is TGTGCCAGCAACCCGGACGCCGACTCCTACGAGCAGTACTTC. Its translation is CASNPDADSYEQYF.

The DNA for the CDR3 is TGTGCCAGCAGTGAATTTGTCAGGAACTACGAGCAGTACTTC. This sequence encodes CASSEFVRNYEQYF. This chain uses TRBV2 with TRBJ2-7; the D is unclear. The V end was cut by 2 bases, the J end by 3 bases, with 11 bases between. The CDR3 sequence is 14 residues long. CDR1 is SNHLY, CDR2 FYNNEI, per germline.

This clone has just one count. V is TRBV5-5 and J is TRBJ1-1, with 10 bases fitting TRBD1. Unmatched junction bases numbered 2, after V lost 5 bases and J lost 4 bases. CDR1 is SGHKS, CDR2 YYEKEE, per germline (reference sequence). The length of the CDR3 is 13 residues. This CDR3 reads CASRRTGGTEAFF. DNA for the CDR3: TGTGCCAGCAGACGGACAGGGGGCACTGAAGCTTTCTTT.

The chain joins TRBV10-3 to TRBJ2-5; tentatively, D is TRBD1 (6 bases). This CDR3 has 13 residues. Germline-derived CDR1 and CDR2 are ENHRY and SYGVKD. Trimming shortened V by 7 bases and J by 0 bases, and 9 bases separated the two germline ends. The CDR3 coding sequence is TGTGCCATCAATGGACAGAACCAAGAGACCCAGTACTTC. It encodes CAINGQNQETQYF.

The CDR3 DNA reads TGTGCCAGCAGCCCAGACAGGGTTGGGGACGAGCAGTACTTC. Amino acids: CASSPDRVGDEQYF. The chain uses TRBV11-2 and TRBJ2-7, with 7 positions matching TRBD1. The CDR3 length is 14 residues. V trimming: 5 bases; J trimming: 5 bases; junction bases outside the gene matches: 9. Germline lookup yields CDR1 SGHAT and CDR2 FQNNGV.

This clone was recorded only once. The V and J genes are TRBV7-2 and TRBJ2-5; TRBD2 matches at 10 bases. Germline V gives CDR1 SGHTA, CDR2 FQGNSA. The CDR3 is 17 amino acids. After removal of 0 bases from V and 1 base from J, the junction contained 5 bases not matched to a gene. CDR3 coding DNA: TGTGCCAGCAGCTTAGCAGCGGGGGGGACCCTCCAAGAGACCCAGTACTTC. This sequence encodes CASSLAAGGTLQETQYF.

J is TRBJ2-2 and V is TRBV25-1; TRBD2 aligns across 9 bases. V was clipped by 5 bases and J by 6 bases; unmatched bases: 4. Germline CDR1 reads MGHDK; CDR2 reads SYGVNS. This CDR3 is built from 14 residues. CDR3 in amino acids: CASSSAGGAGELFF. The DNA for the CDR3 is TGTGCCAGCAGTTCAGCGGGAGGCGCCGGGGAGCTGTTTTTT.

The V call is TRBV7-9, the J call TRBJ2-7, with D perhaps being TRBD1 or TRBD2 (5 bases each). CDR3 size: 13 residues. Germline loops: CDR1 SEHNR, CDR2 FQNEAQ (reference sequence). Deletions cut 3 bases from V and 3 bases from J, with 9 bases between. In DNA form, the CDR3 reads TGTGCCAGCAGCTTTTGGGACCGCTACGAGCAGTACTTC. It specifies CASSFWDRYEQYF.

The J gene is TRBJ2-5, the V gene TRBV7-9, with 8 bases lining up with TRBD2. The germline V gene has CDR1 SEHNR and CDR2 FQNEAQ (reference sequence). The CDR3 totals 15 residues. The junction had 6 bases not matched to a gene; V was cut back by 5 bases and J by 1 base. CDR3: CASSLYSGGQETQYF. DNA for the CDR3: TGTGCCAGCAGCCTTTACAGCGGGGGCCAAGAGACCCAGTACTTC.

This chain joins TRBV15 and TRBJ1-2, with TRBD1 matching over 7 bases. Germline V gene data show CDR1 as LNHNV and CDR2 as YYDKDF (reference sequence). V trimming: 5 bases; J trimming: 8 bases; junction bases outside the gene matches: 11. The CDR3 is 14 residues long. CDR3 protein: CATSHKTGKEGYTF. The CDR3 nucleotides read TGTGCCACCAGCCATAAGACAGGGAAGGAAGGCTACACCTTC.

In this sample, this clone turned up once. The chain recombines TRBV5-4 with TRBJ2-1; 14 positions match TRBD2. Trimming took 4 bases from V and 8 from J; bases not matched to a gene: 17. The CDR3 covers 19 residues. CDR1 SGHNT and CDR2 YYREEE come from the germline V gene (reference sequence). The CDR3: CASSVRLAGGLVGRDEQFF. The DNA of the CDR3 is TGTGCCAGCAGCGTACGACTAGCGGGAGGGCTTGTGGGGCGGGATGAGCAGTTCTTC.

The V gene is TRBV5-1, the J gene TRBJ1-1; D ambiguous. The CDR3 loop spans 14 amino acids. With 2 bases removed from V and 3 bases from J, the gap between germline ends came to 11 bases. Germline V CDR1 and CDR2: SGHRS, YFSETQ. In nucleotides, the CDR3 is TGCGCCAGCAGCTTTAAACCGAGTGACACTGAAGCTTTCTTT. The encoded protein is CASSFKPSDTEAFF.

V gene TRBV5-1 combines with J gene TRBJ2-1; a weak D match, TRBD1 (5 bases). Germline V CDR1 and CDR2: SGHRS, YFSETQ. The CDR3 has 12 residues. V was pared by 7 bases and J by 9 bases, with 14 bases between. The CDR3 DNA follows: TGCGCCAGCGGTGGGGCCGGTTTTGAGCAGTTCTTC. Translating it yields CASGGAGFEQFF.

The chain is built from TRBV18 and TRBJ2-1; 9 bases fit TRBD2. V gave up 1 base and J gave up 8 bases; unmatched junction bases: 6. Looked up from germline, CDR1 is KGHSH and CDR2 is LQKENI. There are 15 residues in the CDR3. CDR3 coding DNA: TGTGCCAGCTCACCACGGGGGACTAGCCTGGATGAGCAGTTCTTC. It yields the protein CASSPRGTSLDEQFF.

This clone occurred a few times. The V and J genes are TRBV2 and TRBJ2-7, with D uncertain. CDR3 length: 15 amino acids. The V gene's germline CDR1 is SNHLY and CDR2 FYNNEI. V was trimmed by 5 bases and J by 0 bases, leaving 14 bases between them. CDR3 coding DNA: TGTGCCAGCAGTCCGACGCCTAATCTCTCCTACGAGCAGTACTTC. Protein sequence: CASSPTPNLSYEQYF.

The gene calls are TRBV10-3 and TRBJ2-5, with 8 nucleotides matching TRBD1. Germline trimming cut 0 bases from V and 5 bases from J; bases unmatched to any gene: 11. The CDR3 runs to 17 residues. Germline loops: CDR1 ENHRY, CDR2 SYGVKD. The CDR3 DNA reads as TGTGCCATCAGTGAGTCAGTGGGGCCAGGGGGCCGGGAGACCCAGTACTTC. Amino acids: CAISESVGPGGRETQYF.